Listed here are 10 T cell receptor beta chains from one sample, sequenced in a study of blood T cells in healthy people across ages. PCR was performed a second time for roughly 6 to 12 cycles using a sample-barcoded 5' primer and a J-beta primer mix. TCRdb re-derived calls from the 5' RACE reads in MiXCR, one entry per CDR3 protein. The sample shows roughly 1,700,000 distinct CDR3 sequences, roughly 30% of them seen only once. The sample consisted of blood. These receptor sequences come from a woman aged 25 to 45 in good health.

CDR3 nucleotides: TGTGCCAGCTCACCCACATCAGGTGGAGGGTCTGACTATGGCTACACCTTC. Translated, it gives CASSPTSGGGSDYGYTF. The chain links TRBV18 to TRBJ1-2; no firm D call. V gave up 3 bases and J gave up 3 bases, with 20 bases separating them. Per germline, CDR1 KGHSH and CDR2 LQKENI. CDR3 length: 17 residues.

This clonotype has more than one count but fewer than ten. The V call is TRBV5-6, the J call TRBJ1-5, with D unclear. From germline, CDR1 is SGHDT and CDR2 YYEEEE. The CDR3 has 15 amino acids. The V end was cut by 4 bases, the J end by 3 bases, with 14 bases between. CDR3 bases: TGTGCCAGCAGCGTAAGACCTGGAGACAATCAGCCCCAGCATTTT. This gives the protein CASSVRPGDNQPQHF.

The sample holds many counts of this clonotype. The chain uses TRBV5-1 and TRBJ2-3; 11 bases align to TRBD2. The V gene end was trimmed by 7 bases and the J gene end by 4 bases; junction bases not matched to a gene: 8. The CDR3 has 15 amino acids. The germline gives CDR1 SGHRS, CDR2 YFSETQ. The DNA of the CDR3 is TGCGCCAGCGCCCGTAGCGGGGGGGCACCAGATACGCAGTATTTT. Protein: CASARSGGAPDTQYF.

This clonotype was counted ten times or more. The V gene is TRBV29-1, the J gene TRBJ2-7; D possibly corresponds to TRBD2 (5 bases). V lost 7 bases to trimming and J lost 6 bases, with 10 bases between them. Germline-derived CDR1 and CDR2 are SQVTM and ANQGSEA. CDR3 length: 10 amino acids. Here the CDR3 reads CSGEWGEQYF. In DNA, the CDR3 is TGCAGCGGGGAGTGGGGCGAGCAGTACTTC.

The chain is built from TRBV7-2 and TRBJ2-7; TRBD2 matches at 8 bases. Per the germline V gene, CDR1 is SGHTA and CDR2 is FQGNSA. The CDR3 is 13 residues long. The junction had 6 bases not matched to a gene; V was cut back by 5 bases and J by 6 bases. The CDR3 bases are TGTGCCAGCAGCCCCCGGACTAGCACCGAGCAGTACTTC. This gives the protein CASSPRTSTEQYF.

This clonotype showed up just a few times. The CDR3 nucleotides are TGTGCCAGTATGAGGTCTGGCGGGGGGGCCTACAATGAGCAGTTCTTC. This codes for CASMRSGGGAYNEQFF. This rearrangement joins TRBV19 to TRBJ2-1, with TRBD2 matching over 9 bases. V dropped 7 bases and J dropped 2; count of bases not matched to a gene: 9. This CDR3 contains 16 residues. Germline values: CDR1 LNHDA, CDR2 SQIVND (reference sequence).

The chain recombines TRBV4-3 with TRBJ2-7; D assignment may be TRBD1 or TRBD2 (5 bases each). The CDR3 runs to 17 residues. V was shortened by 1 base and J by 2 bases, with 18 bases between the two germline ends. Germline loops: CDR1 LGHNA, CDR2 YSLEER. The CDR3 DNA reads TGCGCCAGCAGCCAAGGGCGGAACGTGGGACGGACCTACGAGCAGTACTTC. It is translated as CASSQGRNVGRTYEQYF.

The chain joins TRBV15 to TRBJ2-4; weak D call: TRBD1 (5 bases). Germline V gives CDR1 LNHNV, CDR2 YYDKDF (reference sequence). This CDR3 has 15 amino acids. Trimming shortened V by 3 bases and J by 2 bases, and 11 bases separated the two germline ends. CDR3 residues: CATSSTRGTKNIQYF. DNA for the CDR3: TGTGCCACCAGCAGCACAAGGGGAACCAAAAACATTCAGTACTTC.

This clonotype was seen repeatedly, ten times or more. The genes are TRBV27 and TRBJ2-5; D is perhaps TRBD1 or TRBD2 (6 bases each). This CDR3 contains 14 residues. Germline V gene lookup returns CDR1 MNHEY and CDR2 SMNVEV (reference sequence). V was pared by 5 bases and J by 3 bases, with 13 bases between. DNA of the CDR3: TGTGCCAGCAGTCCCCGAAGGGGGGAAGAGACCCAGTACTTC. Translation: CASSPRRGEETQYF.

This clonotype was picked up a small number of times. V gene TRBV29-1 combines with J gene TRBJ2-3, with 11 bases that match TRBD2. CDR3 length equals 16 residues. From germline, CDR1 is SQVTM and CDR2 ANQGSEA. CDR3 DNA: TGCAGTGTCGGGGGTAGCGGGAGGGCCCCGACAGATACGCAGTATTTT. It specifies CSVGGSGRAPTDTQYF.